A single sample is the source of the 13 T cell receptor beta chains below, sequenced in a study of CD8+ T cells in alopecia areata. cDNA prepared by RNA extraction and subsequent reverse transcription served as the template for sequencing. This table comes from immunoSEQ multiplex PCR, and its TCRdb copy is limited to in-frame clones, with some not included. The table shows 100,000 to 130,000 clones, with approximately 63% occurring only once. Sequencing input: CD8+ T cells sorted from blood. The receptors derive from a human donor in good health.

A note on this clone: The sample contains more than one DNA sequence encoding this CDR3. The rearrangement links TRBV5-6 to TRBJ2-7; unclear D gene. The germline V and J ends were trimmed by 2 bases and 1 base, with 7 bases remaining between them. This CDR3 is 13 amino acids long. Germline assignment: CDR1 SGHDT and CDR2 YYEEEE. This CDR3 is CASSFGISYEQYF. The CDR3 DNA sequence: TGTGCCAGCAGCTTTGGTATATCCTACGAGCAGTACTTC.

V usage is TRBV28 and J usage is TRBJ2-7; D is possibly TRBD2 (6 bases). The CDR3 has 14 amino acids. CDR1 and CDR2 (germline): MDHEN, SYDVKM. V dropped 3 bases and J dropped 2 bases, with 11 bases sitting between them. DNA of the CDR3: TGTGCCAGCAGTTTCTTAGCGGATGCCTACGAGCAGTACTTC. Protein: CASSFLADAYEQYF.

This chain joins TRBV7-2 and TRBJ2-5; TRBD2 agrees at 12 bases. CDR1 SGHTA and CDR2 FQGNSA come from the germline V gene. Trimming cost V 0 bases and J 2 bases; bases outside gene matches: 7. This CDR3 comprises 18 residues. CDR3 sequence (DNA): TGTGCCAGCAGCTTAGCGCTCGGGCTAGCGGGGGGGCAAGAGACCCAGTACTTC. Residues: CASSLALGLAGGQETQYF.

CDR3 nucleotides: TGTGCCAGCAGGTGGGGGGAGATGGACACTGAAGCTTTCTTT. As protein: CASRWGEMDTEAFF. The chain recombines TRBV6-1 with TRBJ1-1; D perhaps matches TRBD1 (5 bases). CDR3 length: 14 amino acids. V dropped 6 bases and J dropped 3 bases, with 14 bases sitting between them. The germline CDR1 and CDR2 sequences are MNHNS and SASEGT.

V usage is TRBV5-1 and J usage is TRBJ2-7, with a weak D call TRBD2 (5 bases). This CDR3 is 12 amino acids long. V gave up 1 base and J gave up 7 bases, with 9 bases separating them. Germline loops: CDR1 SGHRS, CDR2 YFSETQ. Written as DNA, the CDR3 is TGCGCCAGCAGCTTGTTCGGGGAAGAGCAGTACTTC. Its translation: CASSLFGEEQYF.

The chain recombines TRBV2 with TRBJ1-2, with 8 bases aligning to TRBD1. Germline loops: CDR1 SNHLY, CDR2 FYNNEI. V dropped 6 bases and J dropped 0; count of bases not matched to a gene: 12. The length of the CDR3 is 17 residues. The CDR3 DNA is TGTGCCAGCAGGGAGCCGGGACAGGTGACCGCTAACTATGGCTACACCTTC. It yields the protein CASREPGQVTANYGYTF.

This clone was seen just once. V gene TRBV30 combines with J gene TRBJ2-7, with D unresolved. Germline V gene lookup returns CDR1 GTSNPN and CDR2 SVGIG (reference sequence). This CDR3 is built from 14 residues. V was clipped by 0 bases and J by 2 bases, with 11 bases between them. The CDR3 coding sequence is TGTGCCTGGAGTGTAACTGACCGCGCCTACGAGCAGTACTTC. Its protein product is CAWSVTDRAYEQYF.

CDR3 loop: CASSEANILGDQPQHF. CDR3 sequence (DNA): TGTGCCAGCAGTGAAGCGAACATTCTGGGCGATCAGCCCCAGCATTTT. The rearrangement joins TRBV2 to TRBJ1-5; no firm D call. This CDR3 has 16 amino acids. Looked up from germline, CDR1 is SNHLY and CDR2 is FYNNEI. With 0 bases removed from V and 5 bases from J, the gap between germline ends came to 14 bases.

The V call is TRBV30, the J call TRBJ2-7, with 8 bases that match TRBD1. Looked up from germline, CDR1 is GTSNPN and CDR2 is SVGIG (reference sequence). This CDR3 spans 14 amino acids. V dropped 1 base and J dropped 3; count of bases not matched to a gene: 5. As DNA, the CDR3 is TGTGCCTGGAGTGCAGGGACAGGATACTACGAGCAGTACTTC. The encoded protein is CAWSAGTGYYEQYF.

V usage is TRBV11-2 and J usage is TRBJ2-7; D call uncertain. V dropped 1 base and J dropped 0 bases, with 7 bases sitting between them. The CDR3 loop spans 14 amino acids. CDR1 SGHAT and CDR2 FQNNGV come from the germline V gene. The CDR3, as DNA: TGTGCCAGCAGCTTAGTTCAGGACTCCTACGAGCAGTACTTC. This sequence encodes CASSLVQDSYEQYF.

The chain recombines TRBV30 with TRBJ2-5, with 7 bases that match TRBD2. The germline gives CDR1 GTSNPN, CDR2 SVGIG (reference sequence). CDR3 size: 15 residues. J was trimmed by 3 bases and V by 2 bases; bases with no gene match: 9. The DNA of the CDR3 is TGTGCCTGGAGTCACTTGGGAGGGTCCGAAGAGACCCAGTACTTC. This encodes CAWSHLGGSEETQYF.

There are a few counts of this clone. At one end the junction does not follow the germline gene, possibly because of a read error. This chain connects TRBV4-3 to TRBJ1-1; 9 bases agree with TRBD1. The CDR3 is 14 residues long. Per germline, CDR1 LGHNA and CDR2 YSLEER. CDR3 DNA sequence: TGCGCCAGCAGCTACGGACAGGGGAACGCTGAAGCTTTCTTT. This sequence encodes CASSYGQGNAEAFF.

This clone was observed a handful of times. This chain connects TRBV30 to TRBJ2-7; 9 bases agree with TRBD1. Germline loops: CDR1 GTSNPN, CDR2 SVGIG (reference sequence). The length of the CDR3 is 14 residues. Trimming removed 2 bases from V and 3 bases from J; junction bases left unmatched: 5. This CDR3 is CAWSFGGQGYEQYF. The CDR3 bases are TGTGCCTGGAGTTTCGGGGGACAGGGCTACGAGCAGTACTTC.